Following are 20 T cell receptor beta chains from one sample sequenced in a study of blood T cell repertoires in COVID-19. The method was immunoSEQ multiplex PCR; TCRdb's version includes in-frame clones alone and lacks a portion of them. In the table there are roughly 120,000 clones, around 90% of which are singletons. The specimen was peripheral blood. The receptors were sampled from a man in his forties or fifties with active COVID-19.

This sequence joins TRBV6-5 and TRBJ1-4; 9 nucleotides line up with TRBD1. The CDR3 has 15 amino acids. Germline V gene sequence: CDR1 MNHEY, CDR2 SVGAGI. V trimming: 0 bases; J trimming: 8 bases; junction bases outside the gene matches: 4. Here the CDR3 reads CASSYSRQGEEKLFF. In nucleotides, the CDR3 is TGTGCCAGCAGTTACTCCCGACAGGGGGAGGAAAAACTGTTTTTT.

CDR3 amino acids: CASSTSAVGTDTQYF. As DNA, the CDR3 is TGTGCCAGTAGTACAAGCGCGGTGGGCACAGATACGCAGTATTTT. The J gene is TRBJ2-3, the V gene TRBV19; D call uncertain. Germline assignment: CDR1 LNHDA and CDR2 SQIVND (reference sequence). V lost 4 bases, J lost 1 base, and 12 bases lay in between. The CDR3 totals 15 residues.

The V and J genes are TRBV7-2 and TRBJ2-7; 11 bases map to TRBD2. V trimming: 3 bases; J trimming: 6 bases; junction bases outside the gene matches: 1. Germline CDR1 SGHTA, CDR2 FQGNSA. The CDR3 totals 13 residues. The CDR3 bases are TGTGCCAGCAGCTTTCTAGCGGGAGGCGAGCAGTACGTC. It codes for CASSFLAGGEQYV.

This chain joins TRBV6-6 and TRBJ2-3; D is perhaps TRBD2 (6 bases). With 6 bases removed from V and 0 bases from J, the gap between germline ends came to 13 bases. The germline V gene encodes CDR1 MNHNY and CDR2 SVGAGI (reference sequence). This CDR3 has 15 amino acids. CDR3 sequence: CASRSGLRSTDTQYF. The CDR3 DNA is TGTGCCAGCAGAAGCGGACTAAGGAGCACAGATACGCAGTATTTT.

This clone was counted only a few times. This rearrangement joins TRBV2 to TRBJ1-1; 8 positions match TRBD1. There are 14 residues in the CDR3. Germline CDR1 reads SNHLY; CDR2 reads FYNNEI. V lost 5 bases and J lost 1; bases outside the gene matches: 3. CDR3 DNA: TGTGCCAGCAGTCTCAGGGGGCCGAACACTGAAGCTTTCTTT. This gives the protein CASSLRGPNTEAFF. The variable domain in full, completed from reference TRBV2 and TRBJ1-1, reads EPEVTQTPSHQVTQMGQEVILRCVPISNHLYFYWYRQILGQKVEFLVSFYNNEISEKSEIFDDQFSVERPDGSNFTLKIRSTKLEDSAMYFCASSLRGPNTEAFFGQGTRLTVV.

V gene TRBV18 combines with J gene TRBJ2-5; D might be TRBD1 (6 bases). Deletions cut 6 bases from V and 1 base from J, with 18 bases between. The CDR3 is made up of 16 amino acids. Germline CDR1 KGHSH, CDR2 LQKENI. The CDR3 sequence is CASSQTTGWVQETQYF. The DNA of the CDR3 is TGTGCCAGCTCCCAGACGACAGGTTGGGTCCAAGAGACCCAGTACTTC.

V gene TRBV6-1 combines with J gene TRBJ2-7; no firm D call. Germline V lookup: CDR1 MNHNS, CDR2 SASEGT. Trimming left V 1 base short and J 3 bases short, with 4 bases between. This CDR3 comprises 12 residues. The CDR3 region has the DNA TGTGCCAGCAGTGAAGGTCTCTACGAGCAGTACTTC. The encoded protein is CASSEGLYEQYF.

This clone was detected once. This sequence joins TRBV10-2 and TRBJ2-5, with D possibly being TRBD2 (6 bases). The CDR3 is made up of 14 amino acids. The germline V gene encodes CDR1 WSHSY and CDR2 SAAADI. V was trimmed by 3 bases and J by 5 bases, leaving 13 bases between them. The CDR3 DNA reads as TGCGCCAGCAGTGATATACATGGGGGGGAGACCCAGTACTTC. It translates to CASSDIHGGETQYF.

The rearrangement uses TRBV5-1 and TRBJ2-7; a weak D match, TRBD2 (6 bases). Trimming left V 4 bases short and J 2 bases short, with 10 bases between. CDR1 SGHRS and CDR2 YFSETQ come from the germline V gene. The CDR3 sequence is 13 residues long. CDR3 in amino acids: CASSAGPAYEQYF. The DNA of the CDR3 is TGCGCCAGCAGCGCGGGACCTGCCTACGAGCAGTACTTC. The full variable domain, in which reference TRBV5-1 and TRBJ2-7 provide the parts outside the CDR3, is KAGVTQTPRYLIKTRGQQVTLSCSPISGHRSVSWYQQTPGQGLQFLFEYFSETQRNKGNFPGRFSGRQFSNSRSEMNVSTLELGDSALYLCASSAGPAYEQYFGPGTRLTVT.

CDR3 sequence reads: CASSYGTGSSGNTIYF. The DNA for the CDR3 is TGTGCCAGCAGTTACGGGACAGGTTCCTCTGGAAACACCATATATTTT. The chain couples TRBV6-5 to TRBJ1-3; 8 nucleotides line up with TRBD1. This CDR3 spans 16 amino acids. J gave up 0 bases and V 2 bases, and 3 bases lay outside the gene matches. Germline-derived CDR1 and CDR2 are MNHEY and SVGAGI.

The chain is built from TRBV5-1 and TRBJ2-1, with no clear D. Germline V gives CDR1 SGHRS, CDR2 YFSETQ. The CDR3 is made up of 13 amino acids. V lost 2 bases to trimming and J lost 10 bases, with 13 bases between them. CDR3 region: CASSFNEAREQFF. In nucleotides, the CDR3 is TGCGCCAGCAGCTTTAACGAGGCTAGGGAGCAGTTCTTC.

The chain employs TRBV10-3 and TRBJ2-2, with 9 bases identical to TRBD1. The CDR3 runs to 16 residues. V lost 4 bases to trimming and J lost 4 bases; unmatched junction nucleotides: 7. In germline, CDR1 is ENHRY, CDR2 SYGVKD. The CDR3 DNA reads TGTGCCATCAGTGGACCGGGACAGGGTTCCACCGGGGAGCTGTTTTTT. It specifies CAISGPGQGSTGELFF.

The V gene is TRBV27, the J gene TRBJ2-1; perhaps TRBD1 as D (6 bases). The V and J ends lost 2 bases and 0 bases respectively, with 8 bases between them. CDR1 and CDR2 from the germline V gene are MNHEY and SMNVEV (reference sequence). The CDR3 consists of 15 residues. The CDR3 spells CASSLRGSSYNEQFF. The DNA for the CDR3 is TGTGCCAGCAGTTTAAGGGGGAGCTCCTACAATGAGCAGTTCTTC.

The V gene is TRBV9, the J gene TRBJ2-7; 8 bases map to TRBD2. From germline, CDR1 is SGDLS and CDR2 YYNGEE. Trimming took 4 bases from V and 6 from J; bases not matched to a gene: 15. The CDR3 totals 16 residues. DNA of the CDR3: TGTGCCAGCAGCCTGGGGATAGGCGCGGGGGGAGGCGAGCAGTACTTC. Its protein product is CASSLGIGAGGGEQYF.

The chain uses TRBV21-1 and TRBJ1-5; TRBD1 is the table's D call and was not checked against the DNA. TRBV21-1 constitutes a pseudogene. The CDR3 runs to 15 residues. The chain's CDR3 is CASSNSGNSNQPQHF. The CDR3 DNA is TGTGCCAGCAGCAATTCAGGAAATAGCAATCAGCCCCAGCATTTT.

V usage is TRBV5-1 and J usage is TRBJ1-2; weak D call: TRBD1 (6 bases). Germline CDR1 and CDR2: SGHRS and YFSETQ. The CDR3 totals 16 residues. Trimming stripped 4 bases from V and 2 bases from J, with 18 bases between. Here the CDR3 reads CASSVAGAPVNYGYTF. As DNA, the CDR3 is TGCGCCAGCAGCGTCGCGGGGGCCCCGGTAAACTATGGCTACACCTTC.

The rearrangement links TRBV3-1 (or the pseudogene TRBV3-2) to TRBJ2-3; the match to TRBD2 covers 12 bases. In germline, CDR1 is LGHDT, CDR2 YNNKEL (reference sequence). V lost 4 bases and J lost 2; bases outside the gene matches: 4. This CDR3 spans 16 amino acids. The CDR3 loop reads CASSPRLAGDTDTQYF. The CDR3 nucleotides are TGTGCCAGCAGCCCCCGACTAGCGGGAGACACAGATACGCAGTATTTT.

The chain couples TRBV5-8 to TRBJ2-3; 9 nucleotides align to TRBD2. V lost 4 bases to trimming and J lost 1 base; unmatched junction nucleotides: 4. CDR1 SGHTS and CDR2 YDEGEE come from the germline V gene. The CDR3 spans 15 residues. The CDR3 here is CASSLRLAGTDTQYF. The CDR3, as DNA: TGTGCCAGCAGCCTAAGACTAGCGGGCACAGATACGCAGTATTTT.

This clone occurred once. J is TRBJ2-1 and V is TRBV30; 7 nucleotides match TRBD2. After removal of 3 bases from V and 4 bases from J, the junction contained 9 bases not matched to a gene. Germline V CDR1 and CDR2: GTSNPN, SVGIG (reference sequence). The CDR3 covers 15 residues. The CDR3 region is CAWRVGASGYNEQFF. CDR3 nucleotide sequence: TGTGCCTGGAGGGTAGGGGCTAGCGGATACAATGAGCAGTTCTTC.

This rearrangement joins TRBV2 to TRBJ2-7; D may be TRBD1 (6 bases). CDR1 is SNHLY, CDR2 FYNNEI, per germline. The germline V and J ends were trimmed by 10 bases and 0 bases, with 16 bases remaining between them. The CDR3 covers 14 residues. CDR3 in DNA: TGTGCCACTAACCCTCGACAGGACTCCTACGAGCAGTACGTC. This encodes CATNPRQDSYEQYV.